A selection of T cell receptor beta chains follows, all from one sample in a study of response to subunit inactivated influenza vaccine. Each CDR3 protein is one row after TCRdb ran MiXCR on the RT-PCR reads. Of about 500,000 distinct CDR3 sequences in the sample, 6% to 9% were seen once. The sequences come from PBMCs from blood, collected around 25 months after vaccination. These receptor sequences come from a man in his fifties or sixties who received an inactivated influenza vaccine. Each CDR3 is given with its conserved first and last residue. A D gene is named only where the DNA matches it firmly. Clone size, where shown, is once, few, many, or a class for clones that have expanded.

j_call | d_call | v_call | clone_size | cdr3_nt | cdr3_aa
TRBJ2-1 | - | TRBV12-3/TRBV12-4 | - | TGTGCCAGCAGGAACTACTGGGGGGCAGAACAATACAATGAGCAGTTCTTC | CASRNYWGAEQYNEQFF
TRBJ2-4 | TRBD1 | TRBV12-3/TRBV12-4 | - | TGTGCCAGCAGCTTAGGGACAGTTCTAGCCAAAAACATTCAGTACTTC | CASSLGTVLAKNIQYF
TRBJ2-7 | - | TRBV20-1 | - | TGCAGTGCTAGCGGTAACTCCTACGAGCAGTACTTC | CSASGNSYEQYF
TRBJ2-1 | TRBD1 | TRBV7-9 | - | TGTGCCAGCAGCGACGGGACAGCCTACAATGAGCAGTTCTTC | CASSDGTAYNEQFF
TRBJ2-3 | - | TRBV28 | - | TGTGCCAGCAGTTTAAGGAGGGGGGACACAGATACGCAGTATTTT | CASSLRRGDTDTQYF
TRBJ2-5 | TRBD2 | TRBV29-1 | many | TGCAGCGTTGAAGAGGTGTATGAGACTAGCGGAGAGACCCAGTACTTC | CSVEEVYETSGETQYF
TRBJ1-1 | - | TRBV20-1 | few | TGCAGTGCTAGACGAACGGGGGCAGGGATGAACACTGAAGCTTTCTTT | CSARRTGAGMNTEAFF
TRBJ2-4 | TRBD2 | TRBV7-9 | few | TGTGCCAGCAGCTCAGGGACTAGTATCCGATCTTCCTTC | CASSSGTSIRSSF
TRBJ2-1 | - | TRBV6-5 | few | TGTGCCAGCAGTTACGACGGGAGTTCCTACAATGAGCAGTTCTTC | CASSYDGSSYNEQFF
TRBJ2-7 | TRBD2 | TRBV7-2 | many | TGTGCCAGCAGTATAAAAAGCGGGAGGGGTCAAGAGCAGTACTTC | CASSIKSGRGQEQYF
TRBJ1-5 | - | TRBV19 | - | TGTGCCAGTAGATCGGACAGATTTAGCAATCAGCCCCAGCATTTT | CASRSDRFSNQPQHF
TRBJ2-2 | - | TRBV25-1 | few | TGTGCCAGCAGTGAATATTATTCAGGGTCCACCGGGGAGCTGTTTTTT | CASSEYYSGSTGELFF
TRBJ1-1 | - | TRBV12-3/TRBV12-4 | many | TGTGCCAGCAGTTTACACCAGAACACTGAAGCTTTCTTT | CASSLHQNTEAFF
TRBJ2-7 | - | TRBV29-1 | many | TGCAGCGTTGCAGGAAAAACGGGGACGGCATACGAGCAGTACTTC | CSVAGKTGTAYEQYF
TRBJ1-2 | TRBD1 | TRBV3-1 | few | TGTGCCAGCAGCCTTCTAACCGGGACAGGGGAAGGCTACACCTTC | CASSLLTGTGEGYTF
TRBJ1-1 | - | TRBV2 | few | TGTGCCAGCAGTGGGCAGGTTCTGGTCACTGAAGCTTTCTTT | CASSGQVLVTEAFF
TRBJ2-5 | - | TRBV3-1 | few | TGTGCCAGCAGCCAAATGGCCAGCCGCAGAGAGACCCAGTACTTC | CASSQMASRRETQYF
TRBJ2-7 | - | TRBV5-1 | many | TGCGCCAGCAGCTTGGGGGCCAGCAACGAGCAGTACTTC | CASSLGASNEQYF
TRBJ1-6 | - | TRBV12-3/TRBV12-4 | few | TGTGCCAGCAGGGGGCCGAATTCACCCCTCCACTTT | CASRGPNSPLHF
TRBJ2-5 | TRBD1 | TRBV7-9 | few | TGTGCCAGCAGCTTAACGACAGGGGAAGAGACCCAGTACTTC | CASSLTTGEETQYF
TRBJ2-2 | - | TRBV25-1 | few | TGTGCCAGCAGTGAATATCGGCCCAGCGGGGAGCTGTTTTTT | CASSEYRPSGELFF
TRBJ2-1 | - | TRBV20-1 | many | TGCAGTGCTTCTACTACGGATGAGCAGTTCTTC | CSASTTDEQFF
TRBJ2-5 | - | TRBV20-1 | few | TGCAGTGCTAGAGATGTTAAGACAGCCCCCCAAGAGACCCAGTACTTC | CSARDVKTAPQETQYF
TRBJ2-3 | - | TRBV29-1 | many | TGCAGCGTTGATGGAGGGGTCACAGATACGCAGTATTTT | CSVDGGVTDTQYF
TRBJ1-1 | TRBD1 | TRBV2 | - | TGTGCCAGCAGTGAAGCTGGGAGACAGGGGAAAGCTTTCTTT | CASSEAGRQGKAFF
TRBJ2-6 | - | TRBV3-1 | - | TGTGCCAGCAGCCAAGAACCCGGAACTGGGGCCAACGTCCTGACTTTC | CASSQEPGTGANVLTF
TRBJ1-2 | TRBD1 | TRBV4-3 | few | TGCGCCAGCAGCCAAGCCGAGGGGGCGGGTGGCTACACCTTC | CASSQAEGAGGYTF
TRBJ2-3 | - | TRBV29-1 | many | TGCAGCGTAGCCGGGACCATCCCAGATACGCAGTATTTT | CSVAGTIPDTQYF
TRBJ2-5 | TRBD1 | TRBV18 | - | TGTGCCAGCTCACCAAGGACAGGGAATCAAGAGACCCAGTACTTC | CASSPRTGNQETQYF
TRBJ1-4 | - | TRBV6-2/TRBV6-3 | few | TGTGCCAGCAGTTACTACAGGAATGAAAAACTGTTTTTT | CASSYYRNEKLFF
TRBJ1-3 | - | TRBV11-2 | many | TGTGCCAGCAGCGCGCAGGGGACGGTGGACACCATATATTTT | CASSAQGTVDTIYF
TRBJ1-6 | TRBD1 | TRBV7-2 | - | TGTGCCAGCAGCTTAGTTGACAGGGGAGATTCACCCCTCCACTTT | CASSLVDRGDSPLHF
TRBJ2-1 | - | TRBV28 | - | TGTGCCAGCAGAACTGCCTACGATCAGTTCTTC | CASRTAYDQFF
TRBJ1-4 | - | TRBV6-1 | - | TGTGCCAGCAGTGACCCGGGACCCCCACGGGGAAAACTGTTTTTT | CASSDPGPPRGKLFF
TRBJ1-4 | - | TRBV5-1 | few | TGCGCCAGCAGCTTGACATCAGGCACGGAGGAAAAACTGTTTTTT | CASSLTSGTEEKLFF
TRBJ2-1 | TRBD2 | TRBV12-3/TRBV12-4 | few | TGTGCCAGCAGTTGGGCTAGCGGAGGTAACAATGAGCAGTTCTTC | CASSWASGGNNEQFF
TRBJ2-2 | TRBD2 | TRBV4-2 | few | TGTGCCAGCAGCCAAGAGTTAAGTAGCGGGCCCACCGGGGAGCTGTTTTTT | CASSQELSSGPTGELFF
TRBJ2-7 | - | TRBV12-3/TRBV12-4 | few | TGTGCCAGCACGTTTGGGTTAGGGTCTATTGGCAACGAGCAGTACTTC | CASTFGLGSIGNEQYF
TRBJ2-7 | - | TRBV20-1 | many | TGCAGTGCTAGAGGGGGGACCACCTCCTACGAGCAGTACTTC | CSARGGTTSYEQYF
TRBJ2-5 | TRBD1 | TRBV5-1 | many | TGCGCCAGCAGCTTGTCAGGGGGCCTTATACAGACCCAGTACTTC | CASSLSGGLIQTQYF
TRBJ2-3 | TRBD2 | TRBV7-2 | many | TGTGCCAGCCTAGCGGGAGGGCCAGTCACAGATACGCAGTATTTT | CASLAGGPVTDTQYF
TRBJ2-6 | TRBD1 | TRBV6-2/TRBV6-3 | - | TGTGCCAGCAGTTACTCGATGCATGGGACAGAGAGATCTGGGGCCAACGTCCTGACTTTC | CASSYSMHGTERSGANVLTF
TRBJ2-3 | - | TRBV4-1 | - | TGCGCCAGCAGCCAAGTTGGGGCAGGCACAGATACGCAGTATTTT | CASSQVGAGTDTQYF
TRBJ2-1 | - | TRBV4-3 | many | TGCGCCAGCAGCCAAGCCATCAGCCCCTCCTACAATGAGCAGTTCTTC | CASSQAISPSYNEQFF
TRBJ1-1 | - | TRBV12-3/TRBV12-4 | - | TGTGCCAGCAGTTTAGCGGTGGACGGACAGAAAGCTTTCTTT | CASSLAVDGQKAFF
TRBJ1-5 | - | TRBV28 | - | TGTGCCAGCATTCTCTCCGGGACAAGGGGATCTCAGCCCCAGCATTTT | CASILSGTRGSQPQHF
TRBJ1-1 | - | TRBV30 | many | TGTGCCTGGAGCCGCCCTGGGTACGGAGCTTTCTTT | CAWSRPGYGAFF
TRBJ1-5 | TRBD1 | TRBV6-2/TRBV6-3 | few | TGTGCCAGCAGTTACTCGACAGGGGAAGGACATTTT | CASSYSTGEGHF
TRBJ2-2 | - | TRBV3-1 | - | TGTGCCAGCAGCCAACGGACTACCAACACCGGGGAGCTGTTTTTT | CASSQRTTNTGELFF
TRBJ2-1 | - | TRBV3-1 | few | TGTGCCAGCAGCCTTTTTCCGGGGGAGTTATACAATGAGCAGTTCTTC | CASSLFPGELYNEQFF
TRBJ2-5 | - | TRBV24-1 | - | TGTGCCACTTCCAGGACAAGGTCTGAGACCCAGTACTTC | CATSRTRSETQYF
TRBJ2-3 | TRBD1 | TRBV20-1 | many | TGCAGTGGGGCCAGGGGGTGGACAGATACGCAGTATTTT | CSGARGWTDTQYF